This section outlines one T cell receptor (beta chain) sequence together with its context. The antigen is unknown. This sample was taken from a study of CD8+ T cells in alopecia areata. Regarding the study as a whole: Sequence data from scalp samples additionally include resident alphabeta T cells of normal skin.

Extraction of RNA preceded its reverse transcription into cDNA, which served as the sequencing template. The data were produced by immunoSEQ multiplex PCR, yet TCRdb's version contains in-frame clones alone and is incomplete. This repertoire shows 80,000 to 95,000 clones, 44% found once; its top ten account for less than 20%. Described treatment: oral pan-JAK inhibitor, 5-10 mg twice daily. Germline CDR1 reads SGHVS; CDR2 reads FNYEAQ. Losses at the gene ends were 3 bases for V and 7 bases for J; bases not matched to a gene: 7. This CDR3 has 14 residues. The rearrangement links TRBV7-6 to TRBJ2-5; 8 positions match TRBD1. The source material was CD8+ T cells sorted from blood, sampled at week 24, from a patient treated with tofacitinib. This TCR derives from a human donor with alopecia areata. The CDR3 coding sequence is TGTGCCAGCAGCTTCGGGACAGGTGACGCGACCCAGTACTTC. Protein sequence: CASSFGTGDATQYF.